The next 7 T cell receptor beta chains were all read from a single sample in a study of shared clonotypes between healthy human individuals. The repertoire was sequenced with immunoSEQ multiplex PCR; TCRdb's copy has only in-frame clones and lacks some. The sample lists over a million clones, roughly 95% occurring once. What was sequenced was naive CD4+ T cells sorted from blood. The subset is: CD45RA+ positively selected. These receptors all stem from a young man in good health.

This clone is a singleton in its sample. V usage is TRBV25-1 and J usage is TRBJ1-4; 7 bases map to TRBD1. The CDR3 covers 18 residues. Germline assignment: CDR1 MGHDK and CDR2 SYGVNS. J lost 2 bases, V lost 2 bases, and 11 bases had no gene match. CDR3 loop: CASSEAGGGGSTNEKLFF. CDR3 in DNA: TGTGCCAGCAGTGAAGCAGGGGGGGGTGGATCGACTAATGAAAAACTGTTTTTT.

V gene TRBV10-2 combines with J gene TRBJ2-7; no definite D call. The V end lost 6 bases, the J end lost 2 bases, and 8 bases lay between the germline ends. Germline assignment: CDR1 WSHSY and CDR2 SAAADI. This CDR3 comprises 12 residues. The CDR3 is CASRLGPYEQYF. Written as DNA, the CDR3 is TGCGCCAGCAGGCTAGGCCCCTACGAGCAGTACTTC.

The chain employs TRBV5-1 and TRBJ2-7; tentatively, D is TRBD1 or TRBD2 (6 bases each). V gave up 0 bases and J gave up 4 bases, with 14 bases separating them. Germline-derived CDR1 and CDR2 are SGHRS and YFSETQ. The CDR3 extends over 15 amino acids. CDR3 sequence (DNA): TGCGCCAGCAGCTTGGAAGGGGGGCACGTGTACGAGCAGTACTTC. Amino acid sequence: CASSLEGGHVYEQYF.

The gene calls are TRBV7-2 and TRBJ2-7; D unclear. Germline V CDR1 and CDR2: SGHTA, FQGNSA. This CDR3 spans 14 amino acids. Trimming removed 2 bases at V and 2 bases at J, with 10 bases between. The CDR3 nucleotides are TGTGCCAGCAGCTTACGTAGAAGCGCCTACGAGCAGTACTTC. Amino acid sequence: CASSLRRSAYEQYF.

This rearrangement joins TRBV5-1 to TRBJ1-3, with a possible D match to TRBD1 (5 bases). The germline V gene encodes CDR1 SGHRS and CDR2 YFSETQ. This CDR3 comprises 16 residues. Trimming cost V 6 bases and J 4 bases, with 20 bases left between them. The CDR3 coding sequence is TGCGCCAGCAAACGGGACGGCGCCGCTCCCGGAAACACCATATATTTT. Protein sequence: CASKRDGAAPGNTIYF.

This chain connects TRBV10-1 to TRBJ2-1; TRBD2 matches at 8 bases. The CDR3 runs 14 residues. In germline, CDR1 is WNHNN, CDR2 SYGVQD (reference sequence). V dropped 4 bases and J dropped 7; count of bases not matched to a gene: 6. The CDR3 sequence is CASSGTSGLNEQFF. The CDR3 DNA reads TGCGCCAGCAGTGGTACTAGCGGACTTAATGAGCAGTTCTTC.

This clone was seen once. V gene TRBV5-1 combines with J gene TRBJ2-3; either TRBD1 or TRBD2 may supply D (5 bases each). This CDR3 has 16 residues. V lost 0 bases, J lost 5 bases, and 16 bases lay in between. Germline V gene lookup returns CDR1 SGHRS and CDR2 YFSETQ. The CDR3 region has the DNA TGCGCCAGCAGCTTGGTGCCCGGGGCTGAGATAGATACGCAGTATTTT. This translates into CASSLVPGAEIDTQYF.